Detailed here is one T cell receptor beta chain. The sample is drawn from a study of blood T cells in healthy people across ages. Germline lookup yields CDR1 SEHNR and CDR2 FQNEAQ (reference sequence). The CDR3 sequence is 13 residues long. Trimming cost V 3 bases and J 7 bases, with 13 bases left between them. The second PCR ran roughly 7 to 11 cycles with a sample-barcoded 5' primer and J-beta primers. Any given sample supplied a minimum of 2.5 million CDR3-containing paired-end reads. One entry per CDR3 protein, called by TCRdb with MiXCR from the 5' RACE reads. The sample yields some 890,000 distinct CDR3 sequences, 25% to 35% seen once. The same sample was also studied in work on T cells of mothers and their children. That work adds: Unrelated mother-child pairs always had slightly, but never significantly, lower normalized overlap than related pairs. No clone of persistent microchimeric T cells was detected.

V and J are TRBV7-9 and TRBJ2-7, with no clear D. The source is a woman aged 40 to 49 in good health. Material for sequencing was blood. The CDR3 DNA reads as TGTGCCAGCAGCTTTACCGAAGGGCGGGAGCAGTACTTC. As protein: CASSFTEGREQYF.